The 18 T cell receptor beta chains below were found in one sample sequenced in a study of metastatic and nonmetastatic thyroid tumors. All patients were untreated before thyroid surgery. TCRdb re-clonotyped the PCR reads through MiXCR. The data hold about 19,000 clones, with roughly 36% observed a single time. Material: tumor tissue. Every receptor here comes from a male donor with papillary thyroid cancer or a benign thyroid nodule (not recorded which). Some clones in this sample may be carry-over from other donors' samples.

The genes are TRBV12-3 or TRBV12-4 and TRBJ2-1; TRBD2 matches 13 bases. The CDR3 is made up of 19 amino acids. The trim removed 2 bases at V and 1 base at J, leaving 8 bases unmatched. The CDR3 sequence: CASSLYGGGLAGSYNEQFF. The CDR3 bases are TGTGCCAGCAGTTTATATGGCGGGGGACTAGCGGGATCCTACAATGAGCAGTTCTTC.

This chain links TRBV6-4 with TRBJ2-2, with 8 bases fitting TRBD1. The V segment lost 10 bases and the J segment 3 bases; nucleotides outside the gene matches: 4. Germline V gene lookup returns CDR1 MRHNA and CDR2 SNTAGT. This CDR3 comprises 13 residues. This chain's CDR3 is CATTDRDTGELFF. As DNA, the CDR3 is TGTGCCACTACGGACAGGGACACCGGGGAGCTGTTTTTT.

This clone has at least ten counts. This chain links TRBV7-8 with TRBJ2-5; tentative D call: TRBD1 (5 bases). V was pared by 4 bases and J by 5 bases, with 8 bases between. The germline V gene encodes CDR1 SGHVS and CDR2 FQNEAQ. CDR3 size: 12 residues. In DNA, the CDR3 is TGTGCCAGCAGCTCAGGGATGGAGACCCAGTACTTC. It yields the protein CASSSGMETQYF.

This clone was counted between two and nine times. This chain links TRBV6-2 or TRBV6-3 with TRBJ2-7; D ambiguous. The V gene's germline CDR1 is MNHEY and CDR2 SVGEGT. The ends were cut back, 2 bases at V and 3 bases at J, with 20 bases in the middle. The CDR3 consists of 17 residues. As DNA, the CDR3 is TGTGCCAGCAGTTACCCCGCCTCCTTTCGACCCGACTACGAGCAGTACTTC. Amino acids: CASSYPASFRPDYEQYF.

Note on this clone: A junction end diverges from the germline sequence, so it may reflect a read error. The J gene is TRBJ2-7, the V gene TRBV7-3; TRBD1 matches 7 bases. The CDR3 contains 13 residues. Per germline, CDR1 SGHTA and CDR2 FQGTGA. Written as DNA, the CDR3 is TGTGCCAGCATCTTAGTGACAGGGCTCGAGCAGTACTTC. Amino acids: CASILVTGLEQYF.

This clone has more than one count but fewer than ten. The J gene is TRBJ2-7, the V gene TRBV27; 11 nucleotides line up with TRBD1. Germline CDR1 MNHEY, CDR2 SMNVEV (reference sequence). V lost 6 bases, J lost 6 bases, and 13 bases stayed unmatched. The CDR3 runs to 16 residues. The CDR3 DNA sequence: TGTGCCAGCAGAAGTTTAAAGGGCGGGACAGGGGGCGAGCAGTACTTC. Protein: CASRSLKGGTGGEQYF.

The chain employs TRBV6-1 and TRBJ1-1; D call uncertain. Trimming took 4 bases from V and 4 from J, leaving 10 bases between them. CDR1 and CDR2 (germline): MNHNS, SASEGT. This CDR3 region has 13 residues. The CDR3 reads CASSGGCLTEAFF. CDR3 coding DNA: TGTGCCAGCAGTGGAGGGTGCCTCACTGAAGCTTTCTTT.

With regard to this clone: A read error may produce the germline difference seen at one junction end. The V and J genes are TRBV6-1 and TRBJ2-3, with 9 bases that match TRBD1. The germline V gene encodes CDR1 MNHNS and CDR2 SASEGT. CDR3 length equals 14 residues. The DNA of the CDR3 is TGCGCCGCATCGCCGCGGACAGGGGCAGATTCGCAGTATTTT. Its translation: CAASPRTGADSQYF.

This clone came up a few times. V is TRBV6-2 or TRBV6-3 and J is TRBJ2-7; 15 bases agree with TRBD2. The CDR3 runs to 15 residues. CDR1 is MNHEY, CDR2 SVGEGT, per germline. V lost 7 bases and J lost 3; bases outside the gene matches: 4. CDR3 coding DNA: TGTGCCAGCATGGGACTAGCGGGAGGTTACTACGAGCAGTACTTC. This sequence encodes CASMGLAGGYYEQYF.

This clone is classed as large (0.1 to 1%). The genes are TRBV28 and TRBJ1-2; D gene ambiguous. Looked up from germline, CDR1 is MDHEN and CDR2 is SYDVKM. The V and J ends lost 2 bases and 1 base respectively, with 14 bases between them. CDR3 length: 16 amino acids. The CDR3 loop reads CASSLLSEPVNYGYTF. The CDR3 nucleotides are TGTGCCAGCAGTTTACTCAGTGAGCCTGTTAACTATGGCTACACCTTC.

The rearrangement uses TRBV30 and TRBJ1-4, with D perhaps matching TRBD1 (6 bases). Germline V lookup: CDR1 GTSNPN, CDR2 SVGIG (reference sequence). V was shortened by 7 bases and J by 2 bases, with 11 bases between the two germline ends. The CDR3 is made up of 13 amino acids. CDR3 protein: CAFTGPTNEKLFF. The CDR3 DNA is TGTGCCTTCACAGGGCCTACTAATGAAAAACTGTTTTTT.

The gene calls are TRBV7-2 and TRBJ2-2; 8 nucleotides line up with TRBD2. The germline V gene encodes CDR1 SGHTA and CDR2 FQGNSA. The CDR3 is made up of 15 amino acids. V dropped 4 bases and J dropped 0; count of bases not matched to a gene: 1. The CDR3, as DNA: TGTGCCAGCAGCTATAGCGGGGCGAACACCGGGGAGCTGTTTTTT. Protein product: CASSYSGANTGELFF.

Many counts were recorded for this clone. The DNA for the CDR3 is TGTGCCAGCAGCGACTGGGGACAGGGGAACACCGGGGAGCTGTTTTTT. Its protein product is CASSDWGQGNTGELFF. The genes are TRBV9 and TRBJ2-2; TRBD1 aligns across 9 bases. The CDR3 extends over 16 amino acids. CDR1 is SGDLS, CDR2 YYNGEE, per germline. V lost 3 bases to trimming and J lost 1 base; unmatched junction nucleotides: 4.

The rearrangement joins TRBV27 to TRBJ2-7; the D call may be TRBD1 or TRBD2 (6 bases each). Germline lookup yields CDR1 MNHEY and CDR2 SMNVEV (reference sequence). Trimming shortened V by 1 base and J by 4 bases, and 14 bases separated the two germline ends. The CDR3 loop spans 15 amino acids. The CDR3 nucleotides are TGTGCCAGCAGTTTATATTCGGGGGCGCGGTACGAGCAGTACTTC. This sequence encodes CASSLYSGARYEQYF.

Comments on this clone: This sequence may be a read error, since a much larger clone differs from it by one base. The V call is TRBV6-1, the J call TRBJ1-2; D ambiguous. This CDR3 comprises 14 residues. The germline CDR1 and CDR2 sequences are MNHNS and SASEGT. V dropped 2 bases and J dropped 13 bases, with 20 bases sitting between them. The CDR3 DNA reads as TGTGCCAGCAGTGAATGGCGGGGTATGGGTTGCTGCACCTTC. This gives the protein CASSEWRGMGCCTF.

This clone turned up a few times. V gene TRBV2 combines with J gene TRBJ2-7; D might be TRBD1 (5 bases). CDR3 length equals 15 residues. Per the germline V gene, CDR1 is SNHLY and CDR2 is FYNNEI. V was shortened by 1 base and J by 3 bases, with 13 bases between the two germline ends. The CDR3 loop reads CASSEGYDTGYEQYF. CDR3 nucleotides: TGTGCCAGCAGTGAAGGATATGACACAGGCTACGAGCAGTACTTC.

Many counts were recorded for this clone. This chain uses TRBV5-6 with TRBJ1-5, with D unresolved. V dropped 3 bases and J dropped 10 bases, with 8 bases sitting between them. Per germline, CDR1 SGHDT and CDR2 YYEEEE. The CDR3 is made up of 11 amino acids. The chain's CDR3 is CASSSPRPQHF. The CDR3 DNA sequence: TGTGCCAGCAGCTCCCCCCGACCCCAGCATTTT.

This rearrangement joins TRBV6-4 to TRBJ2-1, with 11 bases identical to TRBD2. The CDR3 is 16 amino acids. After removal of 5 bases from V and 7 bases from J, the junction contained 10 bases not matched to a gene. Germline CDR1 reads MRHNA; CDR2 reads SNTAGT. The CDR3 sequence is CASSKSGTSGFNEQFF. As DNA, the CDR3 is TGTGCCAGCAGTAAATCCGGGACTAGCGGATTTAATGAGCAGTTCTTC.